The 6 T cell receptor beta chains below come from one sample, sequenced in a study of blood T cell repertoires in COVID-19. Clones were read by immunoSEQ multiplex PCR, and TCRdb kept only the in-frame ones, dropping some. In the table there are nearly 50,000 clones, about 85% of which are singletons. The sequencing input was peripheral blood. Receptor source: a human donor in a cohort sampled during active COVID-19.

The chain is built from TRBV5-1 and TRBJ2-1; 8 nucleotides match TRBD2. Germline lookup yields CDR1 SGHRS and CDR2 YFSETQ. This CDR3 has 15 residues. The V and J ends lost 4 bases and 6 bases, in that order; junction bases with no gene match: 9. The CDR3 is CASSIREGLSNEQFF. DNA of the CDR3: TGCGCCAGCAGCATTCGGGAGGGGCTGTCCAATGAGCAGTTCTTC.

The chain is built from TRBV18 and TRBJ1-2; 8 bases align to TRBD1. V lost 6 bases, J lost 12 bases, and 9 bases stayed unmatched. Germline loops: CDR1 KGHSH, CDR2 LQKENI. CDR3 length equals 12 residues. In DNA, the CDR3 is TGTGCCAGCTCCCTCGACAGGGGCCGAGACACCTTC. This encodes CASSLDRGRDTF.

CDR3 protein: CATSSQFGQLNTEAFF. As DNA, the CDR3 is TGTGCCACCAGCAGTCAGTTTGGGCAGTTGAACACTGAAGCTTTCTTT. The J gene is TRBJ1-1, the V gene TRBV15; D is unresolved. CDR1 LNHNV and CDR2 YYDKDF come from the germline V gene (reference sequence). This CDR3 contains 16 residues. V shed 3 bases and J shed 0 bases, with 14 bases lying between them.

This chain uses TRBV19 with TRBJ1-1; TRBD1 matches 9 bases. CDR1 and CDR2 from the germline V gene are LNHDA and SQIVND (reference sequence). CDR3 length: 15 residues. The ends lost 4 bases at V and 3 bases at J; junction bases unmatched: 6. In DNA, the CDR3 is TGTGCCAGTAGTAGGGGGGACAGGGATGACACTGAAGCTTTCTTT. Protein product: CASSRGDRDDTEAFF.

V usage is TRBV29-1 and J usage is TRBJ2-5, with D possibly being TRBD1 (5 bases). The germline V and J ends were trimmed by 5 bases and 7 bases, with 20 bases remaining between them. Germline CDR1 is SQVTM and CDR2 is ANQGSEA. The CDR3 contains 14 residues. In nucleotides, the CDR3 is TGCAGCGTTAGCCCGGCAGGGCTTGTAGGGACCCAGTACTTC. Amino acid sequence: CSVSPAGLVGTQYF.

CDR3 DNA: TGCGCCAGCAGCCCCTACTACGGGGGTATGAACACTGAAGCTTTCTTT. Amino acid sequence: CASSPYYGGMNTEAFF. The chain carries TRBV4-1 and TRBJ1-1, with D possibly being TRBD1 (5 bases). The CDR3 sequence is 16 residues long. V was trimmed by 4 bases and J by 0 bases, leaving 15 bases between them. Germline CDR1 and CDR2: MGHRA and YSYEKL.